This T cell receptor (beta chain) was identified during a study of T cell responses to AZD1222 COVID-19 vaccine. Overall study findings and caveats: Along spike, vaccine-associated CD4 TCRs were found throughout, with dominance at 160-218 and 743-854. Close to half of all spike-specific TCRs reportedly target regions of the variants that are unmutated.

With respect to this clone: Its antigen is unknown.

This table comes from immunoSEQ multiplex PCR, and its TCRdb copy is limited to in-frame clones, with some not included. The table lists roughly 130,000 clones, under 95% of them singletons. V shed 0 bases and J 2 bases; nucleotides not matched to a gene: 2. The germline CDR1 and CDR2 sequences are MGHRA and YSYEKL. This CDR3 has 16 residues. Here the sequenced sample was peripheral blood, taken on day 0 of AZD1222 vaccination. V gene TRBV4-1 combines with J gene TRBJ2-3; 10 bases line up with TRBD2. This receptor was obtained from an adult in good health. The chain's CDR3 is CASSQELAGYTDTQYF. CDR3 DNA sequence: TGCGCCAGCAGCCAAGAACTAGCGGGGTACACAGATACGCAGTATTTT.